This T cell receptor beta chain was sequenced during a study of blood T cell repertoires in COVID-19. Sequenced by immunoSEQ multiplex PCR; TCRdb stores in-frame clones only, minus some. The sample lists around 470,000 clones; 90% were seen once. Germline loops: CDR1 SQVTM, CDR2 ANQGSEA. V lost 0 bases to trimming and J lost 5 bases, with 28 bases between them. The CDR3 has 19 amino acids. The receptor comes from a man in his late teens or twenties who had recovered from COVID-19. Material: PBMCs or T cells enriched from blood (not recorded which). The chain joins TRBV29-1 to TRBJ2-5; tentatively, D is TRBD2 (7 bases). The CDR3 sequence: CSVEEPTSGGPWPHETQYF. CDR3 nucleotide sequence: TGCAGCGTTGAAGAGCCGACCTCGGGGGGCCCCTGGCCGCATGAGACCCAGTACTTC. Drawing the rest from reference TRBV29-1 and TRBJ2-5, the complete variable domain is SAVISQKPSRDICQRGTSLTIQCQVDSQVTMMFWYRQQPGQSLTLIATANQGSEATYESGFVIDKFPISRPNLTFSTLTVSNMSPEDSSIYLCSVEEPTSGGPWPHETQYFGPGTRLLVL.